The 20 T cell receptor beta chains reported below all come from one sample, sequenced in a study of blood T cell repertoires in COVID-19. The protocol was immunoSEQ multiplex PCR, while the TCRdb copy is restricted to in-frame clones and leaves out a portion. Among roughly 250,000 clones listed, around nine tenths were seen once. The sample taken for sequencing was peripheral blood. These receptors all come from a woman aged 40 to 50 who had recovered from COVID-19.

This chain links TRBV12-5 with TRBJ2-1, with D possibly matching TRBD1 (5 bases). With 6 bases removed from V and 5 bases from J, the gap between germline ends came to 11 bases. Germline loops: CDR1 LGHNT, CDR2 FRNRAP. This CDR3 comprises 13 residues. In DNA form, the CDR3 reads TGTGCTAGTGGCCAGGGTTCCCACAATGAGCAGTTCTTC. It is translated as CASGQGSHNEQFF.

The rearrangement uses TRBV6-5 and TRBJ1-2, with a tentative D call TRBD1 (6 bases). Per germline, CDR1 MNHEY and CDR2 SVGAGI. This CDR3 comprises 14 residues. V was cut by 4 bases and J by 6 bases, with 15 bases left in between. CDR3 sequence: CASSFSDTGNGYTF. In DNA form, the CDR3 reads TGTGCCAGCAGTTTCTCCGATACAGGGAATGGCTACACCTTC.

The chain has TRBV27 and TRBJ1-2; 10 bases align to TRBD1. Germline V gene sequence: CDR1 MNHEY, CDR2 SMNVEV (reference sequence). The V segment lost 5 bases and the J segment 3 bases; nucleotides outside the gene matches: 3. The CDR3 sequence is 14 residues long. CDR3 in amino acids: CASSLDRGDYGYTF. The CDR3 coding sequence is TGTGCCAGCAGTCTGGACAGGGGGGACTATGGCTACACCTTC.

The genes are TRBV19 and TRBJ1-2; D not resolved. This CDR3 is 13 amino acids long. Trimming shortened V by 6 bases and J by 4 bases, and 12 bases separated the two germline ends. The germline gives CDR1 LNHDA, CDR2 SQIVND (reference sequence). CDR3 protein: CASRGTLAYGYTF. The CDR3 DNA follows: TGTGCCAGTAGAGGTACCCTAGCCTATGGCTACACCTTC.

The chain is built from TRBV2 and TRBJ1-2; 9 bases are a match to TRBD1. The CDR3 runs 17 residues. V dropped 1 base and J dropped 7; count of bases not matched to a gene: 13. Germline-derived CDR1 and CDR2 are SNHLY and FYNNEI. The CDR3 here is CASSEEFSGQGRSGYTF. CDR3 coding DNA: TGTGCCAGCAGTGAAGAGTTTTCGGGACAGGGAAGGTCTGGCTACACCTTC.

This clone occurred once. As DNA, the CDR3 is TGTGCCAGCAGCTTCCAGGGGGCGGATACCGGGGAGCTGTTTTTT. This translates into CASSFQGADTGELFF. The chain has TRBV11-2 and TRBJ2-2; TRBD1 matches at 8 bases. This CDR3 is 15 amino acids long. J lost 5 bases, V lost 3 bases, and 5 bases had no gene match. Germline-derived CDR1 and CDR2 are SGHAT and FQNNGV.

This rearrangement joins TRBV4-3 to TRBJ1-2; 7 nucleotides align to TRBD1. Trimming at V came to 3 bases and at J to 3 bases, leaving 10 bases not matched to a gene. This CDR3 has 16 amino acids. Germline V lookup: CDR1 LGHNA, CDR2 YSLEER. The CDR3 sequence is CASSQDTGTAHYGYTF. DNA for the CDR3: TGCGCCAGCAGCCAGGATACCGGGACAGCTCACTATGGCTACACCTTC.

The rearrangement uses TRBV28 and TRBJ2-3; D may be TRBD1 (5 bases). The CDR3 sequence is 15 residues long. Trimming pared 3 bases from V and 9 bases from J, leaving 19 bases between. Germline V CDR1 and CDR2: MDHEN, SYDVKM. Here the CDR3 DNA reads TGTGCCAGCAGTTTTCATAGGGGCCCCTTATTGACGCAGTATTTT. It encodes CASSFHRGPLLTQYF. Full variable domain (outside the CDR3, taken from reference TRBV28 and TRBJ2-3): DVKVTQSSRYLVKRTGEKVFLECVQDMDHENMFWYRQDPGLGLRLIYFSYDVKMKEKGDIPEGYSVSREKKERFSLILESASTNQTSMYLCASSFHRGPLLTQYFGPGTRLTVL.

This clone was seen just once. The CDR3 loop reads CAISDTPNRGTEAFF. DNA of the CDR3: TGTGCCATCAGTGATACTCCTAACAGGGGCACTGAAGCTTTCTTT. This rearrangement joins TRBV10-3 to TRBJ1-1; 7 bases map to TRBD1. CDR1 and CDR2 from the germline V gene are ENHRY and SYGVKD. Losses at the gene ends were 3 bases for V and 4 bases for J; bases not matched to a gene: 8. The CDR3 contains 15 residues.

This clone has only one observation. Here the CDR3 DNA reads TGTGCCAGCTCATCTCTATCCTACGAGCAGTACTTC. Translation gives CASSSLSYEQYF. J is TRBJ2-7 and V is TRBV18, with unresolved D. Per the germline V gene, CDR1 is KGHSH and CDR2 is LQKENI. Trimming took 5 bases from V and 1 from J, leaving 6 bases between them. The CDR3 is made up of 12 amino acids. Full variable domain (outside the CDR3, taken from reference TRBV18 and TRBJ2-7): NAGVMQNPRHLVRRRGQEARLRCSPMKGHSHVYWYRQLPEEGLKFMVYLQKENIIDESGMPKERFSAEFPKEGPSILRIQQVVRGDSAAYFCASSSLSYEQYFGPGTRLTVT.

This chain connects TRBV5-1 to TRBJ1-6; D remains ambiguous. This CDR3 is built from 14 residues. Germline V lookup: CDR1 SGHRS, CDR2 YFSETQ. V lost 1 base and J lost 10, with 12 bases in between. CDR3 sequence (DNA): TGCGCCAGCAGCTTGTTCGGCGTCGGGTCACCCCTCCACTTT. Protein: CASSLFGVGSPLHF.

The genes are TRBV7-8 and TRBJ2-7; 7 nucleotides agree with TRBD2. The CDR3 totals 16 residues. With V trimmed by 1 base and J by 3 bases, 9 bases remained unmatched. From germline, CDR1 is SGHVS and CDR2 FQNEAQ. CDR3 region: CASSLGFGGINYEQYF. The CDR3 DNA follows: TGTGCCAGCAGCTTAGGGTTCGGGGGGATAAACTACGAGCAGTACTTC.

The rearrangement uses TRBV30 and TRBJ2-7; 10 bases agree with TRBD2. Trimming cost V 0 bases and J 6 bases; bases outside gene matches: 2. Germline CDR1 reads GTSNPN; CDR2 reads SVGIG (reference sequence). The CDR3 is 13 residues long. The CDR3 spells CAWSVGLASEQYF. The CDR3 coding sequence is TGTGCCTGGAGTGTGGGACTAGCGAGCGAGCAGTACTTC.

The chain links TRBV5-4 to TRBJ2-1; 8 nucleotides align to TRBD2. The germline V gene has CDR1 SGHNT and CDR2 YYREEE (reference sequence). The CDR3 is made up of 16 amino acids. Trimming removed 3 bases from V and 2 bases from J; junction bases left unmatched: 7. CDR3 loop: CASSSRAGEAYNEQFF. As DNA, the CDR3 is TGTGCCAGCAGCTCTCGAGCGGGAGAGGCCTACAATGAGCAGTTCTTC.

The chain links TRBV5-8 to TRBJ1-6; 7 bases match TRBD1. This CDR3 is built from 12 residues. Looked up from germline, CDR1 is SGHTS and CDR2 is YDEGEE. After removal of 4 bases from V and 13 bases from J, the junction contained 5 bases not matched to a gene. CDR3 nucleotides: TGTGCCAGCAGCATTGACAGGGTGCCCCTCCACTTT. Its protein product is CASSIDRVPLHF.

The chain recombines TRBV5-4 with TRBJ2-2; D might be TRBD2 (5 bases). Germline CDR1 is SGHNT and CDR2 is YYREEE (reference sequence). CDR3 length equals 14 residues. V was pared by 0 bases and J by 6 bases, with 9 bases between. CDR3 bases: TGTGCCAGCAGCTTGGACCCCGGGGCCGGGGAGCTGTTTTTT. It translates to CASSLDPGAGELFF.

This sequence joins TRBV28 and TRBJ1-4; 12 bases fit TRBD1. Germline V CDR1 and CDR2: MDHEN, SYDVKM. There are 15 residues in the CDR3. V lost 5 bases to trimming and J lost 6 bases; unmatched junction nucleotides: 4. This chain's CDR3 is CASSPRDRGHEKLFF. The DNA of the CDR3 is TGTGCCAGCAGTCCTCGGGACAGGGGGCATGAAAAACTGTTTTTT.

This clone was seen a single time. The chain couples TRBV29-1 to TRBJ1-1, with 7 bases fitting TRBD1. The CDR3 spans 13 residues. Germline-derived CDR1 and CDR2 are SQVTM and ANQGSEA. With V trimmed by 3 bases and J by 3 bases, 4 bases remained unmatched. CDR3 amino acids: CSVETGSDTEAFF. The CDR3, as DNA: TGCAGCGTTGAGACAGGGTCGGACACTGAAGCTTTCTTT.

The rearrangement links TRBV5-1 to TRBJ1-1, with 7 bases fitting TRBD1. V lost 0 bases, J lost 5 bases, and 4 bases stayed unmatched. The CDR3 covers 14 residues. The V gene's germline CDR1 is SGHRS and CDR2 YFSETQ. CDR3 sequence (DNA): TGCGCCAGCAGCTTGGTTGCAGGGGGTACTGAAGCTTTCTTT. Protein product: CASSLVAGGTEAFF.

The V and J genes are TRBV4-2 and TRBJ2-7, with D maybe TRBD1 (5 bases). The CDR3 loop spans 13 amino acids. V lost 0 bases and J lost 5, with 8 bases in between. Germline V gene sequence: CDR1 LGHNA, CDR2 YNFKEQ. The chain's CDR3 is CASSQDRVHEQYF. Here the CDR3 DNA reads TGTGCCAGCAGCCAAGACAGGGTCCACGAGCAGTACTTC.